This passage covers 8 T cell receptor beta chains from one sample sequenced in a study of T cells expressing NK-cell markers. One entry per CDR3 protein, without DNA, is what TCRdb gives after re-calling the 5' RACE reads. Here the sample table reports 500,000 to 700,000 distinct CDR3 sequences. Sequencing was carried out using blood T cells: a sorted CD56 or NKG2C T cell subset, CD4+ or CD8+ T cells, or bulk PBMC T cells (not recorded which). The source of these receptors is a man aged 18 to 29 in good health.

The chain has TRBV4-3 and TRBJ1-4; without DNA, the TCRdb call of TRBD1 cannot be checked. CDR1 and CDR2 (germline): LGHNA, YSLEER. The CDR3 runs to 15 residues. This CDR3 is CASSQDAVRAEKLFF.

The rearrangement links TRBV20-1 to TRBJ1-5; TCRdb outputs TRBD1, but without DNA this stays unchecked. Germline V gives CDR1 DFQATT, CDR2 SNEGSKA (reference sequence). The CDR3 covers 19 residues. CDR3: CSARDTGTGSARVNQPQHF.

The rearrangement uses TRBV7-2 and TRBJ2-5; TCRdb indicates TRBD2, and absent DNA this call remains unverified. Looked up from germline, CDR1 is SGHTA and CDR2 is FQGNSA. The CDR3 totals 14 residues. CDR3 sequence reads: CASSLAWRIETQYF.

The rearrangement joins TRBV5-1 to TRBJ2-3; TCRdb gives TRBD2 as the D gene, but with no DNA this cannot be confirmed. The CDR3 covers 15 residues. Germline V lookup: CDR1 SGHRS, CDR2 YFSETQ. This CDR3 reads CASREASVNSDTQYF.

The chain couples TRBV15 to TRBJ1-4. CDR1 and CDR2 (germline): LNHNV, YYDKDF (reference sequence). There are 15 residues in the CDR3. The chain's CDR3 is CATLTGDEVSEKLFF.

The chain joins TRBV20-1 to TRBJ2-2; as DNA is missing, the TRBD2 call by TCRdb cannot be tested. Germline assignment: CDR1 DFQATT and CDR2 SNEGSKA (reference sequence). The CDR3 extends over 21 amino acids. The CDR3 sequence is CSARDFIPLAGGQVVPGELFF.

The CDR3 loop reads CAWTVPSGNNEQFF. The chain is built from TRBV30 and TRBJ2-1; TCRdb's assignment of TRBD2 cannot be checked, as there is no DNA. Germline loops: CDR1 GTSNPN, CDR2 SVGIG (reference sequence). The CDR3 is 14 residues long.

The CDR3: CASSVAQELSPLHF. This rearrangement joins TRBV5-1 to TRBJ1-6. Germline CDR1 SGHRS, CDR2 YFSETQ. This CDR3 spans 14 amino acids.